This entry lists 19 T cell receptor beta chains sequenced from one sample in a study of memory CD4+ T cells and cytomegalovirus serostatus. Single viable CD3+CD4+CD8-CD45RO+ cells were sorted as the memory CD4+ T cells. Libraries were prepared by immunoSEQ multiplex PCR; TCRdb keeps only in-frame clonotypes and omits some of them. Among under 75,000 clones, around 80% were seen once, and the ten largest hold roughly 0.48%. What was sequenced was memory CD4+ T cells from blood. These receptors originate from an adult in good health and CMV-seronegative. Some clones in this sample may be carry-over from other donors' samples.

The rearrangement links TRBV4-1 to TRBJ1-2, with 7 bases that match TRBD1. Germline V CDR1 and CDR2: MGHRA, YSYEKL. The CDR3 extends over 17 amino acids. The ends lost 3 bases at V and 3 bases at J; junction bases unmatched: 13. The CDR3 is CASSHGGRQGSYYGYTF. CDR3 DNA: TGCGCCAGCAGCCACGGGGGTCGACAGGGATCTTACTATGGCTACACCTTC.

The chain is built from TRBV7-2 and TRBJ2-1; 8 positions match TRBD1. This CDR3 comprises 13 residues. The J segment lost 9 bases and the V segment lost 4 bases, leaving 5 bases of the junction unmatched. Germline V gene sequence: CDR1 SGHTA, CDR2 FQGNSA. The CDR3 protein is CASSSTGGFEQFF. CDR3 nucleotides: TGTGCCAGCAGCTCAACAGGGGGTTTTGAGCAGTTCTTC.

The J gene is TRBJ2-5, the V gene TRBV19, with a possible D match to TRBD1 (5 bases). Between the trimmed V and J ends, which lost 3 bases and 1 base, there was a span of 9 bases. CDR3 length equals 14 residues. Germline V gene lookup returns CDR1 LNHDA and CDR2 SQIVND (reference sequence). The CDR3 sequence: CASSMSGIQETQYF. CDR3 nucleotide sequence: TGTGCCAGTAGTATGTCAGGGATCCAAGAGACCCAGTACTTC.

This clone is labeled as medium-sized. The sample carries other DNA sequences with the same CDR3. V usage is TRBV28 and J usage is TRBJ1-2, with D maybe TRBD1 (6 bases). CDR3 length: 14 amino acids. The V gene's germline CDR1 is MDHEN and CDR2 SYDVKM. V was clipped by 5 bases and J by 2 bases, with 12 bases between them. CDR3 protein: CASSMTGRNYGYTF. CDR3 nucleotide sequence: TGTGCCAGCAGTATGACAGGACGGAACTATGGCTACACCTTC.

The rearrangement uses TRBV30 and TRBJ1-3; TRBD1 aligns across 8 bases. Germline CDR1 reads GTSNPN; CDR2 reads SVGIG (reference sequence). The V gene end was trimmed by 3 bases and the J gene end by 3 bases; junction bases not matched to a gene: 16. The CDR3 extends over 18 amino acids. The CDR3 sequence is CAWSALSLRQGYGNTIYF. In DNA form, the CDR3 reads TGTGCCTGGAGCGCTCTCTCTCTGAGACAGGGGTATGGAAACACCATATATTTT.

The rearrangement links TRBV9 to TRBJ2-2; unclear D gene. The CDR3 runs 15 residues. V was cut by 0 bases and J by 7 bases, with 13 bases left in between. Per germline, CDR1 SGDLS and CDR2 YYNGEE. The CDR3, as DNA: TGTGCCAGCAGCGTAGGAAACGCCAACGGCGGGGAGCTGTTTTTT. This gives the protein CASSVGNANGGELFF.

The chain is built from TRBV5-4 and TRBJ2-7, with TRBD1 identical over 8 bases. The CDR3 length is 15 residues. Looked up from germline, CDR1 is SGHNT and CDR2 is YYREEE (reference sequence). With 4 bases clipped from V and 4 bases from J, the junction kept 10 bases outside the gene matches. The CDR3 DNA follows: TGTGCCAGCAGCGCGAGGGAGCAGGGGGCTTACGAGCAGTACTTC. As protein: CASSAREQGAYEQYF. Full variable domain (rest looked up from reference TRBV5-4 and TRBJ2-7): ETGVTQSPTHLIKTRGQQVTLRCSSQSGHNTVSWYQQALGQGPQFIFQYYREEENGRGNFPPRFSGLQFPNYSSELNVNALELDDSALYLCASSAREQGAYEQYFGPGTRLTVT.

V usage is TRBV19 and J usage is TRBJ1-2; 8 bases agree with TRBD1. Unmatched junction bases numbered 6, after V lost 4 bases and J lost 2 bases. This CDR3 comprises 15 residues. CDR1 and CDR2 from the germline V gene are LNHDA and SQIVND (reference sequence). This chain's CDR3 is CASSNPDRANYGYTF. The CDR3 bases are TGTGCCAGTAGTAACCCGGACAGGGCAAACTATGGCTACACCTTC.

This clone was seen only once. This chain connects TRBV18 to TRBJ2-4; D may be TRBD2 (7 bases). The CDR3 covers 13 residues. Germline CDR1 KGHSH, CDR2 LQKENI. Trimming left V 3 bases short and J 16 bases short, with 19 bases between. DNA of the CDR3: TGTGCCAGCTCACCGGAGGGGGAGGGAGGAGTCTACTTC. Encoded protein: CASSPEGEGGVYF.

The chain carries TRBV5-6 and TRBJ1-5, with D perhaps TRBD1 (5 bases). Germline lookup yields CDR1 SGHDT and CDR2 YYEEEE. The CDR3 consists of 16 residues. V lost 3 bases, J lost 3 bases, and 16 bases lay in between. CDR3 amino acids: CASSSRARGSNQPQHF. CDR3 DNA: TGTGCCAGCAGCTCCCGGGCTAGGGGCTCCAATCAGCCCCAGCATTTT.

J is TRBJ1-1 and V is TRBV7-8; D is unresolved. Germline values: CDR1 SGHVS, CDR2 FQNEAQ. V gave up 5 bases and J gave up 9 bases, with 13 bases separating them. The CDR3 extends over 12 amino acids. The CDR3 DNA reads as TGTGCCAGCAGCGGTGGGAACGTGAAAGCTTTCTTT. Amino acid sequence: CASSGGNVKAFF.

In regard to this clone: A junction end diverges from the germline sequence, so it may reflect a read error. The chain combines TRBV28 with TRBJ2-2; D uncertain. The CDR3 loop spans 13 amino acids. The germline CDR1 and CDR2 sequences are MDHEN and SYDVKM. The CDR3 DNA reads as TGTGTCAGCAGGCAAGCCGGGTTCGGGGAGCTGTTTTTT. Amino acid sequence: CVSRQAGFGELFF.

CDR3 region: CASRPPALGTEAFF. In DNA, the CDR3 is TGTGCCAGCAGACCTCCAGCCTTGGGGACTGAAGCTTTCTTT. The V and J genes are TRBV7-2 and TRBJ1-1; D is ambiguous. Germline V gene data show CDR1 as SGHTA and CDR2 as FQGNSA. CDR3 length: 14 amino acids. Trimming pared 6 bases from V and 5 bases from J, leaving 16 bases between.

The chain employs TRBV7-2 and TRBJ2-1; 10 bases map to TRBD2. CDR1 is SGHTA, CDR2 FQGNSA, per germline. The CDR3 loop spans 15 amino acids. J was trimmed by 5 bases and V by 3 bases; bases with no gene match: 4. The CDR3 loop reads CASSLSGRGNNEQFF. In nucleotides, the CDR3 is TGTGCCAGCAGCTTGAGCGGGAGGGGTAACAATGAGCAGTTCTTC.

The chain has TRBV11-2 and TRBJ2-3; maybe TRBD1 (5 bases). The CDR3 is 15 amino acids. Looked up from germline, CDR1 is SGHAT and CDR2 is FQNNGV. Trimming left V 5 bases short and J 5 bases short, with 17 bases between. The CDR3 DNA sequence: TGTGCCAGCAGCCCCCTTAAGGGGTGGGTAGATACGCAGTATTTT. It codes for CASSPLKGWVDTQYF.

This clone was detected only once. This chain links TRBV28 with TRBJ2-7, with D possibly called TRBD1 or TRBD2 (5 bases each). Germline V lookup: CDR1 MDHEN, CDR2 SYDVKM. V was cut by 5 bases and J by 2 bases, with 13 bases left in between. This CDR3 has 14 residues. The DNA of the CDR3 is TGTGCCAGCAGTCCCGGGACGGCTACCTACGAGCAGTACTTC. Amino acid sequence: CASSPGTATYEQYF.

J is TRBJ1-2 and V is TRBV2; D gene unclear. This CDR3 has 11 amino acids. V lost 4 bases to trimming and J lost 11 bases, with 11 bases between them. CDR1 is SNHLY and CDR2 is FYNNEI in the germline V gene. The CDR3 is CASSAEWRYTF. CDR3 nucleotides: TGTGCCAGCAGTGCAGAATGGCGATACACCTTC.

This clone has only one observation. This rearrangement joins TRBV28 to TRBJ2-7; D gene unclear. V lost 8 bases and J 6 bases, leaving 14 bases between the germline ends. The CDR3 runs to 12 residues. Germline V gene lookup returns CDR1 MDHEN and CDR2 SYDVKM. The CDR3 loop is CASGSWLVEQYF. DNA of the CDR3: TGTGCCAGCGGTAGTTGGTTGGTCGAGCAGTACTTC.

The rearrangement joins TRBV27 to TRBJ1-1; D is perhaps TRBD1 (6 bases). Germline assignment: CDR1 MNHEY and CDR2 SMNVEV (reference sequence). The CDR3 has 14 amino acids. The V end lost 6 bases, the J end lost 5 bases, and 16 bases lay between the germline ends. The CDR3 protein is CASRQGYRETEAFF. The CDR3 nucleotides are TGTGCCAGCAGACAGGGCTATAGGGAAACTGAAGCTTTCTTT.